This T cell receptor (beta chain) was captured by sequencing in a study of blood T cell repertoires in COVID-19. Whole-study context: Samples taken during acute and convalescent COVID-19 were collected in the United States, Italy and Spain. PBMCs, B-cell-depleted T cells, or T cells provided the cDNA or gDNA that made up the material.

Per the original data handling: Nucleated cell counts were estimated from reference gene primer amplification. TCRdb keeps only in-frame clones here, not all; method: immunoSEQ multiplex PCR. The DNA gave D and trimming, while V, J and clone size come from that table. This table has 220,000 or so clones, roughly four fifths appearing once. Those enrolled in Seattle joined during active infection and were followed longitudinally afterward. Germline CDR1 reads SGHRS; CDR2 reads YFSETQ. The CDR3 sequence is 14 residues long. Trimming removed 3 bases from V and 8 bases from J, with 12 bases in between. The clonotype comes from a woman at least 80 years old with COVID-19, enrolled during active disease. Material: peripheral blood. This chain uses TRBV5-1 with TRBJ1-6; tentative D call: TRBD1 (6 bases). The CDR3 is CASSSRGEDSPLHF. The CDR3 DNA sequence: TGCGCCAGCAGCTCCAGGGGCGAGGATTCACCCCTCCACTTT.